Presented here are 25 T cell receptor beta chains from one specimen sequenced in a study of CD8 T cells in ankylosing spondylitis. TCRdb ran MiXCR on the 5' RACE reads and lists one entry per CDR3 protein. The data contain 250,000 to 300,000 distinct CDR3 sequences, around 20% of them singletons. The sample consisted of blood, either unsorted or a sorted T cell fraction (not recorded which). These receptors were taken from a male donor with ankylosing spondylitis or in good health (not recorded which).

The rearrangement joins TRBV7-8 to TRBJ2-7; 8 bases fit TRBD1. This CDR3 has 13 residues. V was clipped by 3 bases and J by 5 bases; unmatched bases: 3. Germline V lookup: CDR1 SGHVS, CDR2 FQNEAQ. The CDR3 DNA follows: TGTGCCAGCAGCTTCTTGACAGGGGACGAGCAGTACGTC. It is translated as CASSFLTGDEQYV.

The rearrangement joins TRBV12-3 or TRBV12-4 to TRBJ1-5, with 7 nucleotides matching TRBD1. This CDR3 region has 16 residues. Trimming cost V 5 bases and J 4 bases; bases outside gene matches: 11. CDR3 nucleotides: TGTGCCAGCAGTACAGGGGCCCGAGCCGAAAATCAGCCCCAGCATTTT. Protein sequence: CASSTGARAENQPQHF.

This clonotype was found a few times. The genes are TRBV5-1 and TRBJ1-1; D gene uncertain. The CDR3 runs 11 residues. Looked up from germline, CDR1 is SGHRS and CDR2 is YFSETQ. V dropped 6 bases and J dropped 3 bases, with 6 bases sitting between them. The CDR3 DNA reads TGCGCCAGCACTCTAGACACTGAAGCTTTCTTT. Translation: CASTLDTEAFF.

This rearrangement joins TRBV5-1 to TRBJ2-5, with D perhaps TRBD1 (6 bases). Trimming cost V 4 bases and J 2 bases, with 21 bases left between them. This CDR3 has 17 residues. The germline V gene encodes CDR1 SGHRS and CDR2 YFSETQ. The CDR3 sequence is CASSVQPQGRGQETQYF. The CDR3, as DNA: TGCGCCAGCAGCGTCCAACCACAGGGAAGGGGTCAAGAGACCCAGTACTTC.

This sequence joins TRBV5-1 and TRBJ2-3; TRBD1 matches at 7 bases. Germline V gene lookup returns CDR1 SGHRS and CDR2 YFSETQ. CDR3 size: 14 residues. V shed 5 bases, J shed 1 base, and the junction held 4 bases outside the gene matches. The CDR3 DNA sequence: TGCGCCAGCAGACCGGGACAGCGCACAGATACGCAGTATTTT. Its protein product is CASRPGQRTDTQYF.

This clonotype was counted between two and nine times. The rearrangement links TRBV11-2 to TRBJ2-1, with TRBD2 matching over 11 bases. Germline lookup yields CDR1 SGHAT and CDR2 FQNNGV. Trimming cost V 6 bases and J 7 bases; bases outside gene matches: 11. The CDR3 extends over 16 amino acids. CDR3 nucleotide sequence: TGTGCCAGCAGTTTCGGTAGCGGGGGGGGCAGAAATGAGCAGTTCTTC. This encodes CASSFGSGGGRNEQFF.

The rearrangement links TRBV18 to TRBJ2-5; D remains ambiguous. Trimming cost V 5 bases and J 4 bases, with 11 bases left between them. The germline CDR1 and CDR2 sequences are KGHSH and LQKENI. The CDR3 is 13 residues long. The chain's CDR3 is CASSKSDGETQYF. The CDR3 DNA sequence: TGTGCCAGCTCAAAGAGCGACGGAGAGACCCAGTACTTC.

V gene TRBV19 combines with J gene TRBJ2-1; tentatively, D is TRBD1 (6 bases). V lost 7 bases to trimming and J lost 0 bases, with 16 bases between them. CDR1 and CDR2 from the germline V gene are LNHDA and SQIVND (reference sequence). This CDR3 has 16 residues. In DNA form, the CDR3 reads TGTGCCAGTATCCACAGGGCCACAAGCTCCTACAATGAGCAGTTCTTC. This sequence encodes CASIHRATSSYNEQFF.

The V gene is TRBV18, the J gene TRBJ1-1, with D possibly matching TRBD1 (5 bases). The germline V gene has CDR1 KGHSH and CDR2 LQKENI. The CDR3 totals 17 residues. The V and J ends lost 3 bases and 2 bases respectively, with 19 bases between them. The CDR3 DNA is TGTGCCAGCTCACCTTTACCAGGGACCGCGACAAACACTGAAGCTTTCTTT. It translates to CASSPLPGTATNTEAFF.

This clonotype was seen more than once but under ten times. This chain's CDR3 is CSVEWGRGNTEAFF. The DNA of the CDR3 is TGCAGCGTTGAATGGGGCCGGGGGAACACTGAAGCTTTCTTT. This chain joins TRBV29-1 and TRBJ1-1; possibly TRBD1 for D (5 bases). Between the trimmed V and J ends, which lost 2 bases and 1 base, there was a span of 11 bases. The CDR3 runs 14 residues. CDR1 SQVTM and CDR2 ANQGSEA come from the germline V gene.

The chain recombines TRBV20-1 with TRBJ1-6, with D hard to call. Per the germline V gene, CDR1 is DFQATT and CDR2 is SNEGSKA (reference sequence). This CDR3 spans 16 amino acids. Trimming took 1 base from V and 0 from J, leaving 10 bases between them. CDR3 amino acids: CSARGGGTSYNSPLHF. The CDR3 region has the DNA TGCAGTGCTAGAGGGGGAGGTACCTCCTATAATTCACCCCTCCACTTT.

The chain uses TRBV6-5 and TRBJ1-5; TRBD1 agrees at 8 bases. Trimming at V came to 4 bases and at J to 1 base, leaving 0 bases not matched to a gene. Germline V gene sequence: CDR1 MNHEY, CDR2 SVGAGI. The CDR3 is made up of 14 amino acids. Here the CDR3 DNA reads TGTGCCAGCAGTTGGACAGGGAGCAATCAGCCCCAGCATTTT. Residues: CASSWTGSNQPQHF.

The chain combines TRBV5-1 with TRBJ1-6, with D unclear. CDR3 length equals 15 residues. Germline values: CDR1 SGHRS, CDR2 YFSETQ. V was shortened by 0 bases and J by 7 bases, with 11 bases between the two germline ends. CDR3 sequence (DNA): TGCGCCAGCAGCTTGGAGCCGCCGGGGAATTCACCCCTCCACTTT. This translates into CASSLEPPGNSPLHF.

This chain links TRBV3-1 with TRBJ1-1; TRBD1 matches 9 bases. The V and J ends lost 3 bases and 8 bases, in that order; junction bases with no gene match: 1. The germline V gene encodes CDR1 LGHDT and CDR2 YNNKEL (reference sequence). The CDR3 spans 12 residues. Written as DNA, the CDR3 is TGTGCCAGCAGCCACGGGACAGGGGAAGCTTTCTTT. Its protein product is CASSHGTGEAFF.

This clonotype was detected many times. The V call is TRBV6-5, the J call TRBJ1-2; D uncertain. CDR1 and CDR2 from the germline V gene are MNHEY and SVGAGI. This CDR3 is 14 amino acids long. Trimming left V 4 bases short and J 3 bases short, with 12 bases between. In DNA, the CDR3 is TGTGCCAGCAGTTTAAGCGGCAGATACTATGGCTACACCTTC. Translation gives CASSLSGRYYGYTF.

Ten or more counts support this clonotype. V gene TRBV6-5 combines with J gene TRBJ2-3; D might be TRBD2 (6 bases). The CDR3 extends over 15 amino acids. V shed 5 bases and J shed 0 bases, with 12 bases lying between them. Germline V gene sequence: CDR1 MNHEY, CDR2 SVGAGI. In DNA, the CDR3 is TGTGCCAGCAGTAATCGACTAGTGAGCACAGATACGCAGTATTTT. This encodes CASSNRLVSTDTQYF.

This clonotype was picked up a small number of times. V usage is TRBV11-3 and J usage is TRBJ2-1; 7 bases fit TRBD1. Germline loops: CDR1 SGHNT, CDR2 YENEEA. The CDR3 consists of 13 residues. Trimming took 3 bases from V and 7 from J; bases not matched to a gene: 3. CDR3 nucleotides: TGTGCCAGCAGCTTCCAACAGGGGAATGAGCAGTTCTTC. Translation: CASSFQQGNEQFF. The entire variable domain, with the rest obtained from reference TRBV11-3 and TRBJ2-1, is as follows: EAGVVQSPRYKIIEKKQPVAFWCNPISGHNTLYWYLQNLGQGPELLIRYENEEAVDDSQLPKDRFSAERLKGVDSTLKIQPAELGDSAVYLCASSFQQGNEQFFGPGTRLTVL.

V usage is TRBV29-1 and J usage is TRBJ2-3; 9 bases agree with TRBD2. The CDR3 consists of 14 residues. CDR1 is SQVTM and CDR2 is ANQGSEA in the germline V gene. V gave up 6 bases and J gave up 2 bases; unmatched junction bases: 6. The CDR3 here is CSVPLAGNTDTQYF. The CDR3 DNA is TGCAGCGTACCCCTAGCGGGAAACACAGATACGCAGTATTTT.

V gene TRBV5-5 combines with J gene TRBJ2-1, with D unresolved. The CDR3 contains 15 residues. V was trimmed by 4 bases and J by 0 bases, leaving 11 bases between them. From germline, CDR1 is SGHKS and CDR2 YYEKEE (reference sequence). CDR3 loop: CASSQTQSSYNEQFF. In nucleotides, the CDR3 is TGTGCCAGCAGCCAAACTCAGAGCTCCTACAATGAGCAGTTCTTC. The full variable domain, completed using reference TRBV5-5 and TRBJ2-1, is DAGVTQSPTHLIKTRGQQVTLRCSPISGHKSVSWYQQVLGQGPQFIFQYYEKEERGRGNFPDRFSARQFPNYSSELNVNALLLGDSALYLCASSQTQSSYNEQFFGPGTRLTVL.

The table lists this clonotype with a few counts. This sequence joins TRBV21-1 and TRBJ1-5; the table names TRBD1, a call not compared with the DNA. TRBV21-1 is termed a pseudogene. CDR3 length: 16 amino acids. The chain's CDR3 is CASSTAADRIRQPQHF. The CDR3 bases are TGTGCCAGCAGCACCGCCGCGGACAGGATCAGGCAGCCCCAGCATTTT.

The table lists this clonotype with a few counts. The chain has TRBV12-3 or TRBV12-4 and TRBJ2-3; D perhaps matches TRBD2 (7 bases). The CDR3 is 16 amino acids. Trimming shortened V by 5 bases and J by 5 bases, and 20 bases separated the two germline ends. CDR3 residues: CASSPPGGGGRDTQYF. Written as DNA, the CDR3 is TGTGCCAGCAGTCCCCCGGGGGGCGGGGGACGAGATACGCAGTATTTT.

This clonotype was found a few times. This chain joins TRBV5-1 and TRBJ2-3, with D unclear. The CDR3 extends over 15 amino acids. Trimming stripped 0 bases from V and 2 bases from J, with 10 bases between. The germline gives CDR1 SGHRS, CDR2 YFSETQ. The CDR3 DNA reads TGCGCCAGCAGCTTGGCAAGGGCAGACACAGATACGCAGTATTTT. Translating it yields CASSLARADTDTQYF.

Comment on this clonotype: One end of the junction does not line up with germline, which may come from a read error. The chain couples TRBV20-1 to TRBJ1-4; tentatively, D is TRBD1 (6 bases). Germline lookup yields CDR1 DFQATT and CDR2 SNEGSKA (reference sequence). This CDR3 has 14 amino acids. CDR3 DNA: TGCAGTACTAGGCGGGGGCCAATTAATGAAAAACTGTTTTTT. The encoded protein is CSTRRGPINEKLFF.

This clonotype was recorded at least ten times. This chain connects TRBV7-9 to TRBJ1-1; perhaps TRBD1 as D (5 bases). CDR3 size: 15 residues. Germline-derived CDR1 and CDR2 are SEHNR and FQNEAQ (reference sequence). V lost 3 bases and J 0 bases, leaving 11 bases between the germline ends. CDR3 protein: CASSFLGAMNTEAFF. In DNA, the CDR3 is TGTGCCAGCAGCTTCCTCGGGGCCATGAACACTGAAGCTTTCTTT.

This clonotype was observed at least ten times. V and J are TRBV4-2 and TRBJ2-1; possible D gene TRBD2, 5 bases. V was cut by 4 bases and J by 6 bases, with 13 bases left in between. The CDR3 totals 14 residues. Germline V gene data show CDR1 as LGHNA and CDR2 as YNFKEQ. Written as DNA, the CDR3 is TGTGCCAGCAGCCCCTTACTAGGAATCAATGAGCAGTTCTTC. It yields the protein CASSPLLGINEQFF.